This T cell receptor (beta chain) was sequenced for a study of CD8+ T cells in alopecia areata. Study-level background: Tofacitinib treatment spanned 6 to 18 months, with 6 months off drug afterward. Treated patients were scored for severity by percent of scalp affected.

Extracted from the samples, RNA was reverse transcribed into cDNA to serve as the sequencing template. The protocol was immunoSEQ multiplex PCR, while the TCRdb copy is restricted to in-frame clones and leaves out a portion. The sample consists of 200,000 to 250,000 clones, under 40% of them appearing once. Points from the study as a whole: Shared TCR sequences were less clear between patients than in mice, possibly partly from HLA diversity. Scalp clonality decreased significantly with tofacitinib, and so did expanded CD8+ clones among the top 100.

Germline CDR1 is KGHSH and CDR2 is LQKENI. The CDR3 contains 13 residues. The V end was cut by 3 bases, the J end by 0 bases, with 5 bases between. Only one count was recorded for this clone. Antigen specificity is unknown. Sample treatment: oral pan-JAK inhibitor, 5-10 mg twice daily. The source of this sequence is a human donor with alopecia areata. This rearrangement joins TRBV18 to TRBJ1-1; D possibly corresponds to TRBD1 (5 bases). Specimen: CD4+ T cells sorted from blood, collected at roughly week 30, from a patient treated with tofacitinib. The CDR3 bases are TGTGCCAGCTCACCGGACATGAACACTGAAGCTTTCTTT. As protein: CASSPDMNTEAFF.